The T cell receptor (beta chain) under discussion was sequenced for a study of cytomegalovirus exposure and HLA in healthy donors. Overall study: Caucasian-associated ancestry cluster membership applied to under 85% of a few hundred genotyped donors.

Each of the donors was a healthy bone marrow donor. Regarding this clone: Its antigen is currently unknown.

Overall study findings and caveats: Most subjects' HLA-A and HLA-B alleles were reportedly predicted from TCR beta sequences. CMV serostatus alone was available as immune exposure information.

The study ran its PCR with 60 Vbeta and 13 Jbeta primers. Measured with immunoSEQ multiplex PCR; TCRdb has only the in-frame clones, and not every one. The data contain around 31,000 clones, approximately 90% of them singletons. The V end was cut by 7 bases, the J end by 3 bases, with 13 bases between. CDR1 SGDLS and CDR2 YYNGEE come from the germline V gene. The CDR3 is 13 amino acids. Source material: PBMCs. The clonotype was recovered from a boy between 10 and 17 years old in good health and CMV-seronegative. The chain recombines TRBV9 with TRBJ1-2, with TRBD1 as a possible D gene (5 bases). Here the CDR3 DNA reads TGTGCCAGCGGCCGGGGGGGTGACTATGGCTACACCTTC. The encoded protein is CASGRGGDYGYTF.